What follows are 32 T cell receptor beta chains derived from one specimen sequenced in a study of tumor-infiltrating lymphocytes in localized non-small cell lung cancer (dated by TCRdb to the early 2020s). The protocol used for the library was the immunoSEQ multiplex PCR assay. The clones in this table, taken by TCRdb from immuneACCESS, are in-frame only. Not every clone is retained; where verified, under half of the shortfall comes from an unresolved V gene, and the cause of the rest is unknown. In this sample the table shows about 16,000 clones, 78% of which occur a single time. The ten largest clones capture around 5.2% of the sample. Sequencing input: lung tumor tissue. Receptors were obtained from a human donor with non-small cell lung cancer.

This chain links TRBV23-1 with TRBJ1-3; D may be TRBD1 (5 bases). TRBV23-1 is an open reading frame whose function is uncertain. CDR3 length equals 12 residues. Trimming shortened V by 6 bases and J by 6 bases, and 9 bases separated the two germline ends. CDR3 protein: CASRQGKNTIYF. The CDR3 region has the DNA TGCGCCAGCAGGCAGGGAAAAAACACCATATATTTT.

The chain combines TRBV4-3 with TRBJ2-1, with TRBD2 matching 10 bases. The germline V gene has CDR1 LGHNA and CDR2 YSLEER. The CDR3 spans 18 residues. V was clipped by 2 bases and J by 1 base; unmatched bases: 8. CDR3 sequence reads: CASSQHGLAERSYNEQFF. CDR3 DNA sequence: TGCGCCAGCAGCCAACACGGACTAGCGGAAAGATCCTACAATGAGCAGTTCTTC.

The genes are TRBV5-1 and TRBJ2-1; D remains unclear. CDR1 and CDR2 from the germline V gene are SGHRS and YFSETQ. V lost 3 bases to trimming and J lost 2 bases, with 9 bases between them. The CDR3 spans 14 residues. This CDR3 reads CASSSDGTYNEQFF. In DNA, the CDR3 is TGCGCCAGCAGCTCGGACGGAACCTACAATGAGCAGTTCTTC.

The gene calls are TRBV29-1 and TRBJ1-2; 10 bases are a match to TRBD1. In germline, CDR1 is SQVTM, CDR2 ANQGSEA. The CDR3 is 15 residues long. Trimming at V came to 5 bases and at J to 3 bases, leaving 9 bases not matched to a gene. The CDR3 spells CSVYRDRGLDYGYTF. The DNA of the CDR3 is TGCAGCGTTTACCGGGACAGGGGATTGGACTATGGCTACACCTTC.

This clone was detected only a few times. The V gene is TRBV25-1, the J gene TRBJ2-7; D possibly uses TRBD1 or TRBD2 (5 bases each). Trimming cost V 4 bases and J 6 bases, with 10 bases left between them. The CDR3 length is 12 residues. Germline CDR1 and CDR2: MGHDK and SYGVNS. The CDR3 region has the DNA TGTGCCAGCAGTGTTATCGGGGCCGAGCAGTACTTC. Protein product: CASSVIGAEQYF.

V is TRBV6-5 and J is TRBJ2-3; D not resolved. Trimming left V 2 bases short and J 6 bases short, with 9 bases between. This CDR3 region has 13 residues. CDR1 MNHEY and CDR2 SVGAGI come from the germline V gene. CDR3 coding DNA: TGTGCCAGCAGTTACCGCCGGCGTGATACGCAGTATTTT. It yields the protein CASSYRRRDTQYF.

The chain joins TRBV5-1 to TRBJ2-7; D is undetermined. The V and J ends lost 2 bases and 0 bases respectively, with 12 bases between them. Germline lookup yields CDR1 SGHRS and CDR2 YFSETQ. This CDR3 is built from 15 residues. The CDR3 sequence is CASSFTGTSSYEQYF. Here the CDR3 DNA reads TGCGCCAGCAGCTTTACGGGTACGAGCTCCTACGAGCAGTACTTC. The full variable domain, its missing parts supplied by reference TRBV5-1 and TRBJ2-7, is KAGVTQTPRYLIKTRGQQVTLSCSPISGHRSVSWYQQTPGQGLQFLFEYFSETQRNKGNFPGRFSGRQFSNSRSEMNVSTLELGDSALYLCASSFTGTSSYEQYFGPGTRLTVT.

J is TRBJ2-4 and V is TRBV5-1; D possibly uses TRBD1 or TRBD2 (5 bases each). The CDR3 has 17 residues. From germline, CDR1 is SGHRS and CDR2 YFSETQ. V was pared by 0 bases and J by 8 bases, with 21 bases between. This CDR3 is CASSLGGDGLKKDIQYF. The CDR3 nucleotides read TGCGCCAGCAGCTTGGGAGGGGACGGGCTAAAAAAGGACATTCAGTACTTC.

The V call is TRBV14, the J call TRBJ1-6; D ambiguous. CDR1 SGHDN and CDR2 FVKESK come from the germline V gene. This CDR3 comprises 14 residues. V lost 3 bases and J 6 bases, leaving 9 bases between the germline ends. The chain's CDR3 is CASSQGLGNSPLHF. CDR3 sequence (DNA): TGTGCCAGCAGCCAGGGTTTGGGTAATTCACCCCTCCACTTT.

The chain recombines TRBV27 with TRBJ1-1; D unresolved. The CDR3 extends over 13 amino acids. Germline V lookup: CDR1 MNHEY, CDR2 SMNVEV (reference sequence). V gave up 6 bases and J gave up 0 bases, with 8 bases separating them. CDR3 bases: TGTGCCAGCAGAACAGTTTTGAACACTGAAGCTTTCTTT. Its translation is CASRTVLNTEAFF.

This clone has only a few counts. V usage is TRBV6-5 and J usage is TRBJ1-1; 8 positions match TRBD1. Unmatched junction bases numbered 4, after V lost 6 bases and J lost 1 base. Germline V gives CDR1 MNHEY, CDR2 SVGAGI. The CDR3 extends over 14 amino acids. DNA of the CDR3: TGTGCCAGCAGCAGGGGGCTCAGGAACACTGAAGCTTTCTTT. Translating it yields CASSRGLRNTEAFF.

The chain has TRBV4-2 and TRBJ1-6; D not resolved. From germline, CDR1 is LGHNA and CDR2 YNFKEQ. The CDR3 contains 15 residues. V lost 0 bases and J 5 bases, leaving 8 bases between the germline ends. The CDR3 is CASSQESPDNSPLHF. The CDR3 region has the DNA TGTGCCAGCAGCCAAGAAAGTCCGGATAATTCACCCCTCCACTTT.

The rearrangement uses TRBV12-5 and TRBJ2-7; TRBD2 agrees at 7 bases. Trimming at V came to 4 bases and at J to 3 bases, leaving 15 bases not matched to a gene. Germline CDR1 reads LGHNT; CDR2 reads FRNRAP. The length of the CDR3 is 17 residues. CDR3 DNA sequence: TGTGCTAGTGGTTCCGGCGCCGGGACTACCAGGGTCTACGAGCAGTACTTC. Translating gives CASGSGAGTTRVYEQYF.

The rearrangement joins TRBV15 to TRBJ2-6; 9 bases fit TRBD2. Germline values: CDR1 LNHNV, CDR2 YYDKDF (reference sequence). The V gene end was trimmed by 0 bases and the J gene end by 0 bases; junction bases not matched to a gene: 6. The CDR3 totals 19 residues. The CDR3 DNA follows: TGTGCCACCAGCAGAGATCTACTAGCGGGTCGCTCTGGGGCCAACGTCCTGACTTTC. It yields the protein CATSRDLLAGRSGANVLTF.

V is TRBV2 and J is TRBJ2-3; a weak D match, TRBD1 (5 bases). V was pared by 0 bases and J by 0 bases, with 16 bases between. This CDR3 region has 18 residues. Germline V gene sequence: CDR1 SNHLY, CDR2 FYNNEI. This chain's CDR3 is CASSEASGAEPSTDTQYF. CDR3 DNA: TGTGCCAGCAGTGAAGCGAGTGGGGCCGAACCCAGCACAGATACGCAGTATTTT.

The V and J genes are TRBV4-2 and TRBJ1-4, with 10 bases fitting TRBD1. The CDR3 has 14 amino acids. Germline-derived CDR1 and CDR2 are LGHNA and YNFKEQ. Trimming cost V 5 bases and J 8 bases; bases outside gene matches: 5. CDR3 sequence: CASSGTGAWEKLFF. Here the CDR3 DNA reads TGTGCCAGCAGCGGGACAGGGGCTTGGGAAAAACTGTTTTTT.

This clone has a handful of counts. The rearrangement links TRBV27 to TRBJ2-1; D is undetermined. Germline CDR1 and CDR2: MNHEY and SMNVEV (reference sequence). V was pared by 6 bases and J by 3 bases, with 9 bases between. This CDR3 spans 13 amino acids. The CDR3 loop is CASSRRVYNEQFF. In DNA, the CDR3 is TGTGCCAGCAGCCGAAGGGTCTACAATGAGCAGTTCTTC.

The gene calls are TRBV6-5 and TRBJ2-7; 7 nucleotides align to TRBD2. V lost 2 bases and J lost 6; bases outside the gene matches: 7. Germline CDR1 and CDR2: MNHEY and SVGAGI. This CDR3 region has 14 residues. The CDR3 sequence: CASSYPREEVEQYF. In nucleotides, the CDR3 is TGTGCCAGCAGTTACCCACGGGAGGAAGTCGAGCAGTACTTC.

The chain combines TRBV25-1 with TRBJ1-2, with D perhaps TRBD1 (6 bases). V lost 1 base, J lost 4 bases, and 10 bases lay in between. The CDR3 is 14 amino acids. Germline V lookup: CDR1 MGHDK, CDR2 SYGVNS. For the CDR3, the DNA is TGTGCCAGCAGTGAATTTGGACAGCGCTATGGCTACACCTTC. This encodes CASSEFGQRYGYTF.

The V and J genes are TRBV11-2 and TRBJ2-5; D unresolved. V lost 2 bases to trimming and J lost 5 bases, with 9 bases between them. Looked up from germline, CDR1 is SGHAT and CDR2 is FQNNGV. The CDR3 runs to 13 residues. The CDR3 is CASSLNSAETQYF. The CDR3 DNA follows: TGTGCCAGCAGCTTAAACTCGGCCGAGACCCAGTACTTC. The full variable domain, in which reference TRBV11-2 and TRBJ2-5 provide the parts outside the CDR3, is EAGVAQSPRYKIIEKRQSVAFWCNPISGHATLYWYQQILGQGPKLLIQFQNNGVVDDSQLPKDRFSAERLKGVDSTLKIQPAKLEDSAVYLCASSLNSAETQYFGPGTRLLVL.

The chain recombines TRBV4-3 with TRBJ2-6, with a possible D match to TRBD1 (5 bases). This CDR3 has 15 amino acids. Germline CDR1 reads LGHNA; CDR2 reads YSLEER. The V end was cut by 1 base, the J end by 2 bases, with 6 bases between. The CDR3 region is CASSQGGTGANVLTF. In DNA form, the CDR3 reads TGCGCCAGCAGCCAAGGGGGCACTGGGGCCAACGTCCTGACTTTC.

This clone showed up just once. Here the CDR3 DNA reads TGTGCCAGCAGTTCCTTTGGCGGGGGTTACAATGAGCAGTTCTTC. Its translation is CASSSFGGGYNEQFF. This chain joins TRBV6-5 and TRBJ2-1; 7 positions match TRBD2. The V segment lost 4 bases and the J segment 4 bases; nucleotides outside the gene matches: 7. This CDR3 contains 15 residues. Germline V gene sequence: CDR1 MNHEY, CDR2 SVGAGI.

The CDR3 region is CAISEQSSVNYGYTF. The CDR3 nucleotides are TGTGCCATCAGTGAGCAAAGCTCCGTTAACTATGGCTACACCTTC. The rearrangement links TRBV10-3 to TRBJ1-2; D gene ambiguous. V was cut by 2 bases and J by 1 base, with 11 bases left in between. This CDR3 has 15 amino acids. Germline V lookup: CDR1 ENHRY, CDR2 SYGVKD.

The chain couples TRBV18 to TRBJ2-1, with a possible D match to TRBD1 (6 bases). Trimming took off 2 bases at V and 10 bases at J, with 12 bases between the two ends. The CDR3 contains 13 residues. CDR1 is KGHSH and CDR2 is LQKENI in the germline V gene. The CDR3 is CASSPDLDSEQFF. Here the CDR3 DNA reads TGTGCCAGCTCACCAGACCTGGACAGCGAGCAGTTCTTC.

This chain connects TRBV11-2 to TRBJ2-2; D remains unclear. The germline CDR1 and CDR2 sequences are SGHAT and FQNNGV. V lost 4 bases, J lost 1 base, and 16 bases lay in between. This CDR3 has 17 amino acids. As DNA, the CDR3 is TGTGCCAGCAGCTCCGGTGTCGGGCAGAAGAACACCGGGGAGCTGTTTTTT. Its protein product is CASSSGVGQKNTGELFF.

This clone was seen a single time. V and J are TRBV27 and TRBJ2-7; D is ambiguous. There are 13 residues in the CDR3. The V and J ends lost 2 bases and 7 bases respectively, with 12 bases between them. Germline V lookup: CDR1 MNHEY, CDR2 SMNVEV (reference sequence). The CDR3 DNA reads as TGTGCCAGCAGTTTAGGGCTACTTAGGGAGCAGTACTTC. Amino acid sequence: CASSLGLLREQYF.

The J gene is TRBJ2-5, the V gene TRBV19; TRBD2 matches at 9 bases. Germline V gene sequence: CDR1 LNHDA, CDR2 SQIVND (reference sequence). The length of the CDR3 is 16 residues. The trim removed 1 base at V and 4 bases at J, leaving 7 bases unmatched. The DNA for the CDR3 is TGTGCCAGTAGTATAGTTTCAGCGGGGGGCTCAGAGACCCAGTACTTC. It yields the protein CASSIVSAGGSETQYF.

The chain joins TRBV2 to TRBJ2-1; unclear D gene. The CDR3 sequence is 12 residues long. V shed 2 bases and J shed 8 bases, with 7 bases lying between them. Germline CDR1 and CDR2: SNHLY and FYNNEI. CDR3 in amino acids: CASSETGHEQFF. CDR3 sequence (DNA): TGTGCCAGCAGTGAAACCGGCCATGAGCAGTTCTTC. The whole variable domain, filled in from reference TRBV2 and TRBJ2-1, reads EPEVTQTPSHQVTQMGQEVILRCVPISNHLYFYWYRQILGQKVEFLVSFYNNEISEKSEIFDDQFSVERPDGSNFTLKIRSTKLEDSAMYFCASSETGHEQFFGPGTRLTVL.

CDR3 nucleotides: TGTGCCAGCAGCAAAGTCCCAGATACCTACGAGCAGTACTTC. This encodes CASSKVPDTYEQYF. V usage is TRBV21-1 and J usage is TRBJ2-7; TRBD1 is the table's D call, not checked against the DNA. TRBV21-1 is given as a pseudogene. This CDR3 has 14 residues.

This clone has a single count. The chain employs TRBV19 and TRBJ1-1; D is unclear. The CDR3 extends over 13 amino acids. Trimming left V 7 bases short and J 0 bases short, with 9 bases between. The germline CDR1 and CDR2 sequences are LNHDA and SQIVND (reference sequence). CDR3 nucleotide sequence: TGTGCCAGTACCATGTACCTGAACACTGAAGCTTTCTTT. This gives the protein CASTMYLNTEAFF. The entire variable domain, with the rest obtained from reference TRBV19 and TRBJ1-1, is as follows: DGGITQSPKYLFRKEGQNVTLSCEQNLNHDAMYWYRQDPGQGLRLIYYSQIVNDFQKGDIAEGYSVSREKKESFPLTVTSAQKNPTAFYLCASTMYLNTEAFFGQGTRLTVV.

The gene calls are TRBV4-3 and TRBJ1-2; D is ambiguous. Trimming pared 3 bases from V and 3 bases from J, leaving 11 bases between. The CDR3 runs 14 residues. In germline, CDR1 is LGHNA, CDR2 YSLEER. The CDR3 nucleotides read TGCGCCAGCAGCCATGCCGTTGGTGACTATGGCTACACCTTC. This encodes CASSHAVGDYGYTF.

This clone was seen more than once but under ten times. This chain connects TRBV19 to TRBJ1-1; weak D call: TRBD1 (6 bases). Trimming stripped 1 base from V and 4 bases from J, with 10 bases between. This CDR3 comprises 14 residues. Germline-derived CDR1 and CDR2 are LNHDA and SQIVND (reference sequence). CDR3 sequence: CASSIGGAGTEAFF. As DNA, the CDR3 is TGTGCCAGTAGTATAGGGGGGGCCGGCACTGAAGCTTTCTTT.